This T cell receptor beta chain was sequenced in a study of T cells in tumors after PD-1 blockade (dated by TCRdb to the late 2010s). Regarding the study in general: Exclusion criteria were prior checkpoint blockade, use of systemic immunosuppressants, or recent radiotherapy or other anti-cancer therapy within 4 weeks. Patients were treated with either pembrolizumab 200 mg every 3 weeks or cemiplimab 350 mg every 2 weeks. On average, peripheral blood samples had 95,000 to 140,000 TCR templates (range about 21,000-290,000) and 35,000 to 40,000 unique clonotypes. Paired single-cell RNA and TCR sequencing was performed on site-matched tumors from BCC or SCC patients before and after anti-PD-1 therapy. RECIST version 1.1 was used to evaluate clinical response. A subset of patients also received ongoing daily vismodegib 150 mg during anti-PD-1 treatment. To compare blood and tumor clonotypes, bulk TCR sequencing was performed on some 10 peripheral blood samples from roughly 5 patients.

The immunoSEQ platform was used for deep TCRbeta sequencing. As for how the authors treated the data: For further analysis, only productive rearrangements were exported out of the immunoSEQ Analyzer. T cell phenotypes were assigned to bulk TCRbeta clonotypes by matching the clonotypes to single-cell RNA+TCR-seq clones with the same TCRbeta sequence. Tumor enrichment of a clone was calculated by dividing the clone's tumor frequency by the clone's PBMC frequency, both taken from bulk TCR sequencing. TCRs were grouped by GLIPH into specificity groups, defined as clusters of distinct TCRs likely recognizing common antigens via shared CDR3 motifs. In TCRdb, the immuneACCESS table is reduced to in-frame sequences with V and J assigned. These tables do not hold every clone; where another copy was compared, an unresolved V gene accounts for under half, and the others remain unexplained. Clone size and V and J calls were adopted from that table, with D and trimming inferred from the DNA. Here the sample has about 60,000 clones; roughly 70% occur a single time. The ten largest clones add up to about 4.8% of the sample.

For CDR1 and CDR2, the germline V gene lists MNHEY and SVGAGI. V ends up 2 bases short and J 4 bases short, with an unmatched junction base count of 8. Spanning cysteine to phenylalanine, the CDR3 consists of 16 amino acids. Just CDR3 DNA is preserved here, 48 bases in frame from base 1. The time point label corresponds to: after anti-PD-1 therapy. For bulk TCRbeta sequencing, genomic DNA was extracted from tumor biopsies or peripheral blood, and input amounts ranged from 616 ng to 6,004 ng. Histologically proven advanced or metastatic basal or squamous cell carcinoma was present in all patients, all of whom were poor candidates for surgical resection. The basal cell carcinoma cohort was made up of approximately twelve patients, and bulk tumor TCR sequencing was performed for roughly 8 of these patients. Comment on this clone: The antigen this receptor binds is unknown. Base quality data are lacking; no much larger clone is found one base away.

The investigation overall reported the following: The source of novel T cell clones was not identified, and lymphoid organs or rare unexpanded clones within the tumor or the tumor periphery could be included among the possible sources. Around 41% of tumor TCR clonotypes were found in blood, and some novel exhausted tumor clones appeared in pre-treatment blood, suggesting peripheral recruitment.

The specimen comprised PBMCs, sampled after anti-PD-1 treatment. The sequence was obtained from a human donor with basal cell carcinoma. The receptor chain draws on TRBV6-5 and TRBJ2-3, with TRBD2 identical over 8 junction bases. In nucleotides, the sequence is TGTGCCAGCAGTTACGGGGTAGCGGGGCGGGCAGATACGCAGTATTTT. It is translated as CASSYGVAGRADTQYF.